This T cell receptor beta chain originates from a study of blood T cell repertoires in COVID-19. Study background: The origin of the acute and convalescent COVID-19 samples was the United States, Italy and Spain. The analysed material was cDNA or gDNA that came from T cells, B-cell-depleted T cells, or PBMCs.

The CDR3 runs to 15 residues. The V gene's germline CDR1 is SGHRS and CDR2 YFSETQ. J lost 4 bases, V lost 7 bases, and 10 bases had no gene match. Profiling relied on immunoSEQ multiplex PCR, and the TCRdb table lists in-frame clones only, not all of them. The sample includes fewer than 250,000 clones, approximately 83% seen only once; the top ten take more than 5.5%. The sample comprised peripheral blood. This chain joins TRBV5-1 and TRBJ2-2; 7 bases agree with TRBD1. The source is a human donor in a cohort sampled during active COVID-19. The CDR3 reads CASERTGVGTGELFF. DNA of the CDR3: TGCGCCAGCGAAAGGACAGGCGTAGGCACCGGGGAGCTGTTTTTT.